This TCR beta chain was captured in a study of cytomegalovirus exposure and HLA in healthy donors. In germline, CDR1 is LNHDA, CDR2 SQIVND (reference sequence). J was trimmed by 2 bases and V by 9 bases; bases with no gene match: 2. The CDR3 loop spans 13 amino acids. The PCR made use of 60 Vbeta and 13 Jbeta primers. Clones were read by immunoSEQ multiplex PCR, and TCRdb kept only the in-frame ones, dropping some. The sample has about 110,000 clones; approximately 80% are singletons. Study-level results: In a later analysis, CMV-associated beta chains were mostly HLA-associated, it appeared. Association of a missense DCLRE1C variant with TCR beta V- and J-gene trimming was reported in a later analysis.

On this clone itself: Antigen specificity is unknown.

The gene calls are TRBV19 and TRBJ2-7, with 12 bases aligning to TRBD2. The TCR originated in a man in his fifties or sixties in good health and CMV-seronegative. The sequenced sample was PBMCs. The CDR3 DNA is TGTGCCAGCAGGACTAGCGGGGCCTACGAGCAGTACTTC. The encoded protein is CASRTSGAYEQYF.